One and the same sample provided the 30 T cell receptor beta chains below, sequenced in a study of T-cell memory formation after mild COVID-19 (dated by TCRdb to the early 2020s). The library was made by 5' RACE. Sequencing instrument: Illumina NovaSeq 6000. TCRdb itself trimmed the public reads at Q25 with fastp, ran MiXCR and retained productive beta chains. CDR3 protein duplicates are merged, each entry listing the most common genes and DNA. The sample includes 380,000 or so distinct CDR3 sequences, with about an eighth observed a single time. In total, the top ten clones hold 22% of the sample. Material: PBMCs or a T cell subset sorted from them (not recorded which). These receptors all stem from a man between 18 and 35 years old who had mild COVID-19 (a few samples of this study predate the infection). The sample titles of this study are shuffled in the database, so cell type and time point are left out; the donor was told from shared clones.

This clonotype was found once. The V call is TRBV27, the J call TRBJ1-2; a weak D match, TRBD1 (6 bases). Trimming stripped 2 bases from V and 8 bases from J, with 15 bases between. The CDR3 extends over 14 amino acids. Germline V CDR1 and CDR2: MNHEY, SMNVEV (reference sequence). The CDR3 DNA follows: TGTGCCAGCAGTTTAAGGGGGGGGATTGACGGCTACACCTTC. This sequence encodes CASSLRGGIDGYTF.

This clonotype came up a few times. This chain connects TRBV10-3 to TRBJ1-1; tentatively, D is TRBD1 (5 bases). The CDR3 has 13 residues. Germline V gives CDR1 ENHRY, CDR2 SYGVKD. Trimming pared 10 bases from V and 0 bases from J, leaving 12 bases between. CDR3 sequence (DNA): TGTGCCAGGAGGCAGGGATTGAACACTGAAGCTTTCTTT. Protein: CARRQGLNTEAFF.

The V call is TRBV6-2 or TRBV6-3, the J call TRBJ1-5, with D perhaps TRBD1 (6 bases). CDR3 length: 16 amino acids. V was cut by 2 bases and J by 7 bases, with 18 bases left in between. Germline assignment: CDR1 MNHEY and CDR2 SVGEGT. The CDR3 spells CASSYGRFTGLQPQHF. The CDR3, as DNA: TGTGCCAGCAGTTACGGGCGCTTTACAGGGCTGCAGCCCCAGCATTTT.

This clonotype appeared many times. The J gene is TRBJ2-7, the V gene TRBV6-1, with D perhaps matching TRBD1 (7 bases). V was pared by 6 bases and J by 4 bases, with 10 bases between. Germline lookup yields CDR1 MNHNS and CDR2 SASEGT. The CDR3 runs to 12 residues. The CDR3 spells CASSAGQYEQYF. The CDR3 nucleotides are TGTGCCAGCAGCGCGGGACAGTACGAGCAGTACTTC.

V gene TRBV6-5 combines with J gene TRBJ1-5; perhaps TRBD1 as D (5 bases). The CDR3 has 13 amino acids. Per the germline V gene, CDR1 is MNHEY and CDR2 is SVGAGI. Trimming took off 6 bases at V and 5 bases at J, with 11 bases between the two ends. The CDR3 nucleotides are TGTGCCAGCAGCAGGGCAGGCTATCAGCCCCAGCATTTT. This encodes CASSRAGYQPQHF.

This clonotype was observed a few times. The rearrangement links TRBV11-2 to TRBJ1-2, with D tentatively TRBD1 (5 bases). The CDR3 runs 15 residues. Trimming cost V 1 base and J 4 bases, with 13 bases left between them. Germline V gene data show CDR1 as SGHAT and CDR2 as FQNNGV. The CDR3 region has the DNA TGTGCCAGCAGCTTAGGGGACCCTACTCCCTATGGCTACACCTTC. Its translation is CASSLGDPTPYGYTF.

V usage is TRBV10-2 and J usage is TRBJ1-6; D is undetermined. V was clipped by 3 bases and J by 6 bases, with 12 bases between them. The germline gives CDR1 WSHSY, CDR2 SAAADI. The CDR3 is 15 amino acids. CDR3 bases: TGCGCCAGCAGTGAATTAGACGGGGTTAATTCACCCCTCCACTTT. Its protein product is CASSELDGVNSPLHF.

The chain couples TRBV15 to TRBJ2-2; tentative D call: TRBD1 (5 bases). Trimming took 5 bases from V and 9 from J, leaving 16 bases between them. Germline V gene data show CDR1 as LNHNV and CDR2 as YYDKDF (reference sequence). The CDR3 length is 14 residues. CDR3 region: CATSPIEVGRELFF. The CDR3 nucleotides read TGTGCCACCAGCCCTATCGAGGTGGGGCGGGAGCTGTTTTTT.

This clonotype was observed a handful of times. The rearrangement joins TRBV10-3 to TRBJ1-3; 7 bases map to TRBD1. The CDR3 sequence is 14 residues long. Germline V CDR1 and CDR2: ENHRY, SYGVKD. Trimming removed 8 bases from V and 5 bases from J; junction bases left unmatched: 9. CDR3 loop: CAIAPQGPRNTIYF. CDR3 bases: TGTGCCATCGCTCCACAGGGGCCTAGAAACACCATATATTTT.

This clonotype occurred a few times. The genes are TRBV7-9 and TRBJ2-1, with 10 bases aligning to TRBD2. V trimming: 0 bases; J trimming: 13 bases; junction bases outside the gene matches: 6. The CDR3 is 14 residues long. Germline lookup yields CDR1 SEHNR and CDR2 FQNEAQ (reference sequence). This chain's CDR3 is CASSLAERGGDQFF. In DNA form, the CDR3 reads TGTGCCAGCAGCTTAGCAGAGCGGGGGGGCGATCAGTTCTTC. Looking up the rest from reference TRBV7-9 and TRBJ2-1 gives the full variable domain: DTGVSQNPRHKITKRGQNVTFRCDPISEHNRLYWYRQTLGQGPEFLTYFQNEAQLEKSRLLSDRFSAERPKGSFSTLEIQRTEQGDSAMYLCASSLAERGGDQFFGPGTRLTVL.

The chain is built from TRBV9 and TRBJ2-5, with TRBD2 matching over 8 bases. The CDR3 totals 14 residues. Germline CDR1 and CDR2: SGDLS and YYNGEE. J was trimmed by 3 bases and V by 5 bases; bases with no gene match: 6. The CDR3 region is CASSPGAGEETQYF. The CDR3 coding sequence is TGTGCCAGCAGTCCGGGAGCGGGGGAAGAGACCCAGTACTTC.

V and J are TRBV7-9 and TRBJ2-5; D might be TRBD1 or TRBD2, each matching 5 bases. This CDR3 contains 15 residues. CDR1 is SEHNR, CDR2 FQNEAQ, per germline (reference sequence). V was cut by 4 bases and J by 7 bases, with 19 bases left in between. The CDR3 DNA sequence: TGTGCCAGCAGCTCCGCCGGGACCGCCCGGGTGACCCAGTACTTC. It codes for CASSSAGTARVTQYF. The full variable domain, completed using reference TRBV7-9 and TRBJ2-5, is DTGVSQNPRHKITKRGQNVTFRCDPISEHNRLYWYRQTLGQGPEFLTYFQNEAQLEKSRLLSDRFSAERPKGSFSTLEIQRTEQGDSAMYLCASSSAGTARVTQYFGPGTRLLVL.

This clonotype was counted a few times. V and J are TRBV4-1 and TRBJ1-1, with a possible D match to TRBD1 (5 bases). The CDR3 runs 15 residues. V lost 2 bases and J 1 base, leaving 11 bases between the germline ends. CDR1 MGHRA and CDR2 YSYEKL come from the germline V gene. The CDR3 sequence is CASSQLVGENTEAFF. In DNA, the CDR3 is TGCGCCAGCAGCCAACTAGTGGGGGAGAACACTGAAGCTTTCTTT.

The chain employs TRBV15 and TRBJ2-3; TRBD2 agrees at 8 bases. The trim removed 9 bases at V and 5 bases at J, leaving 7 bases unmatched. This CDR3 is 13 amino acids long. Germline loops: CDR1 LNHNV, CDR2 YYDKDF (reference sequence). This CDR3 is CATTGGVRDTQYF. The CDR3 coding sequence is TGTGCCACGACGGGGGGGGTCAGAGATACGCAGTATTTT.

This clonotype appeared a few times. V is TRBV5-1 and J is TRBJ2-1; 7 nucleotides line up with TRBD1. The CDR3 is made up of 15 amino acids. Germline assignment: CDR1 SGHRS and CDR2 YFSETQ. V lost 6 bases to trimming and J lost 9 bases; unmatched junction nucleotides: 15. DNA for the CDR3: TGCGCCAGCAAACCGACAGGGACGGTTTTTGGTGAGCAGTTCTTC. This gives the protein CASKPTGTVFGEQFF. The variable domain in full, completed from reference TRBV5-1 and TRBJ2-1, reads KAGVTQTPRYLIKTRGQQVTLSCSPISGHRSVSWYQQTPGQGLQFLFEYFSETQRNKGNFPGRFSGRQFSNSRSEMNVSTLELGDSALYLCASKPTGTVFGEQFFGPGTRLTVL.

This clonotype has only a few counts. The chain is built from TRBV4-1 and TRBJ1-1, with D unresolved. Germline-derived CDR1 and CDR2 are MGHRA and YSYEKL. The CDR3 runs to 14 residues. Trimming stripped 4 bases from V and 4 bases from J, with 13 bases between. DNA for the CDR3: TGCGCCAGCAGCCGGAATACACGCTCCACTGAAGCTTTCTTT. Its translation is CASSRNTRSTEAFF.

This sequence joins TRBV28 and TRBJ2-2, with 7 bases lining up with TRBD1. The germline V gene encodes CDR1 MDHEN and CDR2 SYDVKM. J was trimmed by 6 bases and V by 7 bases; bases with no gene match: 11. The CDR3 runs 15 residues. The chain's CDR3 is CASTTPETGPGELFF. The CDR3 DNA sequence: TGTGCCAGCACCACCCCGGAGACAGGGCCCGGGGAGCTGTTTTTT.

V gene TRBV4-3 combines with J gene TRBJ2-5, with D possibly being TRBD1 (6 bases). Germline loops: CDR1 LGHNA, CDR2 YSLEER. V dropped 0 bases and J dropped 2 bases, with 16 bases sitting between them. The CDR3 runs 17 residues. The CDR3 loop reads CASSQDGYSDSQETQYF. In nucleotides, the CDR3 is TGCGCCAGCAGCCAAGACGGGTATTCGGACAGTCAAGAGACCCAGTACTTC.

This chain links TRBV5-1 with TRBJ2-3; tentatively, D is TRBD1 or TRBD2 (5 bases each). The CDR3 has 16 amino acids. V was trimmed by 4 bases and J by 4 bases, leaving 19 bases between them. Germline V gene data show CDR1 as SGHRS and CDR2 as YFSETQ. The CDR3 region is CASSRVGRARADTQYF. The DNA for the CDR3 is TGCGCCAGCAGCCGAGTGGGCAGGGCGAGGGCAGATACGCAGTATTTT.

This chain uses TRBV28 with TRBJ2-3, with 10 bases identical to TRBD2. The CDR3 runs 15 residues. Looked up from germline, CDR1 is MDHEN and CDR2 is SYDVKM. J lost 2 bases, V lost 5 bases, and 4 bases had no gene match. Here the CDR3 DNA reads TGTGCCAGCAGTCCACTAGCGGGGAACACAGATACGCAGTATTTT. Translated: CASSPLAGNTDTQYF.

This clonotype has at least ten counts. This sequence joins TRBV4-2 and TRBJ2-5; D not resolved. Trimming shortened V by 0 bases and J by 5 bases, and 7 bases separated the two germline ends. The CDR3 length is 13 residues. The V gene's germline CDR1 is LGHNA and CDR2 YNFKEQ. DNA for the CDR3: TGTGCCAGCAGCCAAGATCCGAGGGAGACCCAGTACTTC. Translating it yields CASSQDPRETQYF.

The chain uses TRBV6-5 and TRBJ1-5, with 7 bases identical to TRBD1. From germline, CDR1 is MNHEY and CDR2 SVGAGI. V shed 5 bases and J 4 bases; nucleotides not matched to a gene: 8. The CDR3 has 15 residues. The CDR3 loop reads CASSLGTARNQPQHF. Here the CDR3 DNA reads TGTGCCAGCAGTCTCGGGACAGCCCGAAATCAGCCCCAGCATTTT.

This clonotype was recorded once. This sequence joins TRBV6-6 and TRBJ2-7; D is unresolved. From germline, CDR1 is MNHNY and CDR2 SVGAGI (reference sequence). The CDR3 length is 14 residues. Deletions cut 4 bases from V and 2 bases from J, with 12 bases between. In DNA, the CDR3 is TGTGCCAGCAGTTCCCTACTGGCAACCTACGAGCAGTACTTC. Translation gives CASSSLLATYEQYF.

This clonotype was detected only a few times. V is TRBV5-1 and J is TRBJ1-2; no definite D call. Germline V lookup: CDR1 SGHRS, CDR2 YFSETQ. V lost 7 bases to trimming and J lost 7 bases, with 20 bases between them. This CDR3 has 14 amino acids. The chain's CDR3 is CASSARTSNGGYTF. For the CDR3, the DNA is TGCGCCAGCTCCGCCCGGACCTCGAACGGTGGCTACACCTTC.

The V call is TRBV12-3 or TRBV12-4, the J call TRBJ1-5, with D perhaps matching TRBD1 (6 bases). Deletions cut 6 bases from V and 9 bases from J, with 12 bases between. The CDR3 runs to 12 residues. CDR3 region: CASSSGERPQHF. CDR3 nucleotide sequence: TGTGCCAGCAGCTCAGGGGAACGGCCCCAGCATTTT.

The table lists this clonotype with many counts. The V gene is TRBV6-5, the J gene TRBJ1-1, with TRBD1 matching over 7 bases. Germline V gene sequence: CDR1 MNHEY, CDR2 SVGAGI. CDR3 length equals 15 residues. V lost 8 bases, J lost 5 bases, and 14 bases stayed unmatched. Here the CDR3 reads CASGSGGAGLTEAFF. The CDR3 DNA is TGTGCCAGCGGTTCAGGGGGGGCTGGTTTAACTGAAGCTTTCTTT.

There are a few counts of this clonotype. The V call is TRBV4-3, the J call TRBJ2-3; 7 bases align to TRBD2. There are 16 residues in the CDR3. With V trimmed by 2 bases and J by 2 bases, 7 bases remained unmatched. The germline gives CDR1 LGHNA, CDR2 YSLEER. As DNA, the CDR3 is TGCGCCAGCAGCCAATGGGCTAGCGGTGACACAGATACGCAGTATTTT. This codes for CASSQWASGDTDTQYF.

The chain combines TRBV12-3 or TRBV12-4 with TRBJ2-7; D possibly corresponds to TRBD1 (6 bases). This CDR3 has 13 amino acids. Trimming cost V 2 bases and J 4 bases, with 9 bases left between them. CDR3 amino acids: CASSLTGKYEQYF. The CDR3, as DNA: TGTGCCAGCAGTTTAACAGGGAAGTACGAGCAGTACTTC.

In this sample, this clonotype turned up a few times. The J gene is TRBJ2-3, the V gene TRBV18, with 7 bases identical to TRBD2. This CDR3 contains 15 residues. In germline, CDR1 is KGHSH, CDR2 LQKENI. Trimming took 0 bases from V and 0 from J; bases not matched to a gene: 0. CDR3 amino acids: CASSPPGLSTDTQYF. The CDR3 bases are TGTGCCAGCTCACCACCGGGACTAAGCACAGATACGCAGTATTTT.

This clonotype was picked up many times. This chain joins TRBV6-5 and TRBJ2-3; possibly TRBD1 for D (5 bases). There are 17 residues in the CDR3. Trimming pared 6 bases from V and 0 bases from J, leaving 19 bases between. In germline, CDR1 is MNHEY, CDR2 SVGAGI. The CDR3 DNA follows: TGTGCCAGCAGCCAAATGGGGCTGGCGATTAGCACAGATACGCAGTATTTT. Translating gives CASSQMGLAISTDTQYF.